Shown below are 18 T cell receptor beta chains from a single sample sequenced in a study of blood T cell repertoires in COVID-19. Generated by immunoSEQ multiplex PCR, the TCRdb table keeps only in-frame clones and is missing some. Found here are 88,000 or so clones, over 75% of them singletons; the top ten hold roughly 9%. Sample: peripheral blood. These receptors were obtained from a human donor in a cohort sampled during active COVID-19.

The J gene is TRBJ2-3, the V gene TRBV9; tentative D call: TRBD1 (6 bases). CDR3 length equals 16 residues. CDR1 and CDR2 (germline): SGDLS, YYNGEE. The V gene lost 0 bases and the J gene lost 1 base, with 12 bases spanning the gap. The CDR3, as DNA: TGTGCCAGCAGCGTAGGTACCCCAGGGGGCACAGATACGCAGTATTTT. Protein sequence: CASSVGTPGGTDTQYF.

This chain's CDR3 is CASSPYFGVAGDRGHSGELFF. The CDR3 DNA reads TGTGCCAGCAGCCCTTATTTTGGAGTAGCGGGAGACAGGGGGCATTCCGGGGAGCTGTTTTTT. V usage is TRBV28 and J usage is TRBJ2-2; tentative D call: TRBD1 (10 bases). The CDR3 is 21 amino acids. With 6 bases removed from V and 6 bases from J, the gap between germline ends came to 35 bases. Germline CDR1 and CDR2: MDHEN and SYDVKM.

The CDR3 region is CASSRLGRIEAFF. The DNA for the CDR3 is TGTGCCAGCAGCCGACTTGGGAGAATAGAAGCTTTCTTT. The J gene is TRBJ1-1, the V gene TRBV6-5; the D is unclear. Trimming took 6 bases from V and 8 from J, leaving 16 bases between them. Germline CDR1 reads MNHEY; CDR2 reads SVGAGI. This CDR3 has 13 residues.

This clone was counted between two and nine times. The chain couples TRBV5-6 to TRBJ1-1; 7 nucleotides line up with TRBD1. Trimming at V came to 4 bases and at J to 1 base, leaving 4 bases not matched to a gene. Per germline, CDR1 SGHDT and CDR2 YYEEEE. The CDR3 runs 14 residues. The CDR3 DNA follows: TGTGCCAGCAGCCCTAGACAGGGGAACACTGAAGCTTTCTTT. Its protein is CASSPRQGNTEAFF.

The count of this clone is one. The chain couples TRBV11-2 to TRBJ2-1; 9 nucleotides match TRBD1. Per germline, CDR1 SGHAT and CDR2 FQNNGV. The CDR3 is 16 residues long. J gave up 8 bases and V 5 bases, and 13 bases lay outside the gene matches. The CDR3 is CASSHIRGQGVYEQFF. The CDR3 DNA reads TGTGCCAGCAGCCATATTAGGGGACAGGGTGTCTATGAGCAGTTCTTC.

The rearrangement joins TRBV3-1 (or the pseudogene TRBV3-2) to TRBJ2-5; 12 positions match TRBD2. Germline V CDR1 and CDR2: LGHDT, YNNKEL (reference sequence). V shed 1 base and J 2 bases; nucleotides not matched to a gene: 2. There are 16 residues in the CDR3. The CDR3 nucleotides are TGTGCCAGCAGCCAAGGTCTAGCGGGGGGGCAAGAGACCCAGTACTTC. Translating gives CASSQGLAGGQETQYF.

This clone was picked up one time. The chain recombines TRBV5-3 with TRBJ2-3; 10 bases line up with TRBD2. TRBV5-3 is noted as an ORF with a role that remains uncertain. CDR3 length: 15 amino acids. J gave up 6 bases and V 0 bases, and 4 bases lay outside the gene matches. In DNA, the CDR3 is TGTGCCAGAAGCTTGGCTAGCGGGGGCAAGGATACGCAGTATTTT. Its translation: CARSLASGGKDTQYF.

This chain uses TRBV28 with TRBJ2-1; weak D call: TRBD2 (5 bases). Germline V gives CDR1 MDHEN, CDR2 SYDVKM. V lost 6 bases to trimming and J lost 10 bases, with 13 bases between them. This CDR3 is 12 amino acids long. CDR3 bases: TGTGCCAGCAGCTCCGGGGTTAGGGAGCAGTTCTTC. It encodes CASSSGVREQFF.

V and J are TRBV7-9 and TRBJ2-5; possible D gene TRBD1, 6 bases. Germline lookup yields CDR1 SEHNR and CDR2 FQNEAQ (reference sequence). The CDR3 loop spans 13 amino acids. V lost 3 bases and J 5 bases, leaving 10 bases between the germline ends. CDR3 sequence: CASSLTGSETQYF. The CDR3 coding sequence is TGTGCCAGCAGCTTGACAGGATCCGAGACCCAGTACTTC.

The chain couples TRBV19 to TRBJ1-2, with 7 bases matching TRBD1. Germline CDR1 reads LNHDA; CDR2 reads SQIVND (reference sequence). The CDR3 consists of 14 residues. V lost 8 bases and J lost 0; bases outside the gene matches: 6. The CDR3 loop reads CASGQDIANYGYTF. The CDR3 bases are TGTGCCAGTGGACAGGACATAGCTAACTATGGCTACACCTTC.

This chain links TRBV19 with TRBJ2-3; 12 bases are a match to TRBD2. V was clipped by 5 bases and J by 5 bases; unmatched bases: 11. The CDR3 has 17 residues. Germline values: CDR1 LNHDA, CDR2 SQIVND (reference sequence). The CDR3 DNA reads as TGTGCCAGTAGTGTACGGTTACTAGCGGGGGGAGGAGATACGCAGTATTTT. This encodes CASSVRLLAGGGDTQYF.

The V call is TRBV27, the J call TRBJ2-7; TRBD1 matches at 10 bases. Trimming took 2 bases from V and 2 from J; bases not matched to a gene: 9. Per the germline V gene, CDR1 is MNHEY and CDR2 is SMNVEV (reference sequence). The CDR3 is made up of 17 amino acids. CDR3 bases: TGTGCCAGCAGTTTACCCTCTGGGGGGACAGGGGCCTACGAGCAGTACTTC. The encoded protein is CASSLPSGGTGAYEQYF.

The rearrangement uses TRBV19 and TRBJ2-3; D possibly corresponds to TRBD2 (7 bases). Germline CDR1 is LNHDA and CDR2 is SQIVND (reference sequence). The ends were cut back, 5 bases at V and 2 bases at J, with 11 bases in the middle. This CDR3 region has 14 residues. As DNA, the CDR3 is TGTGCCAGTAGTCTGGGGGGGCTCACAGATACGCAGTATTTT. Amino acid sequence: CASSLGGLTDTQYF.

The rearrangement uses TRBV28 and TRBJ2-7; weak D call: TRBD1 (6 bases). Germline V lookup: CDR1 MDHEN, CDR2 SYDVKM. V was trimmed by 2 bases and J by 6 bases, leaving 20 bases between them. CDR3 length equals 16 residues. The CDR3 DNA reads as TGTGCCAGCAGTTTAGGGCTACAGGGTAGGGCGGGCGAGCAGTACTTC. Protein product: CASSLGLQGRAGEQYF.

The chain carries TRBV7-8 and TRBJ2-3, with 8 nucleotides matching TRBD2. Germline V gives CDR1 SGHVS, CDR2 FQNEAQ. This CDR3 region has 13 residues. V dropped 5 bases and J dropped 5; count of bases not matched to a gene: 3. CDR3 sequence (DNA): TGTGCCAGCAGCCCCGGGGGGGGAGATACGCAGTATTTT. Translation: CASSPGGGDTQYF.

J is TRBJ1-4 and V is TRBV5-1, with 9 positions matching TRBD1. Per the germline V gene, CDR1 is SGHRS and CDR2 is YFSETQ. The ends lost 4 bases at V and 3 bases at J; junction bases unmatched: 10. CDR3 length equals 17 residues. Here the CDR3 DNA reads TGCGCCAGCAGCCTAGGGACAGGGCGGATCTCTAATGAAAAACTGTTTTTT. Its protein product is CASSLGTGRISNEKLFF.

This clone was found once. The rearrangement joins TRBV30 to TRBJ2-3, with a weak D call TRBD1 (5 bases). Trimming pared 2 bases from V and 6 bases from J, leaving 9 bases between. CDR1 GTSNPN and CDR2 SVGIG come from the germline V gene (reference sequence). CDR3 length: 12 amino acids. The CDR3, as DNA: TGTGCCTGGAGTAAAGGGGTCGATACGCAGTATTTT. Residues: CAWSKGVDTQYF.

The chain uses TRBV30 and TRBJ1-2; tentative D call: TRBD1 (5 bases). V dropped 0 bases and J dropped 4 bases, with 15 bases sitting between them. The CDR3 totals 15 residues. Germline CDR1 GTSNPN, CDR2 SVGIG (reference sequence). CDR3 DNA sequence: TGTGCCTGGAGTGTATCGACAGCTAAGCCCTATGGCTACACCTTC. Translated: CAWSVSTAKPYGYTF.